A selection of T cell receptor beta chains follows, all from one sample in a study of T cell responses to AZD1222 COVID-19 vaccine. Some clones are missing from TCRdb's copy, which holds only in-frame ones; the method was immunoSEQ multiplex PCR. The sample holds more than 60,000 clones, approximately 83% seen once. Sequencing was performed on peripheral blood, taken on day 0 of AZD1222 vaccination. These receptors were taken from an adult in good health. CDR3s include the opening cysteine and the closing phenylalanine or tryptophan. Fields, in order: J gene, D gene, V gene, clone size, CDR3 protein, CDR3 DNA. The D gene is left open where the match is weak. Clone sizes are given selectively: once, few, many, or a class where the clone is expanded.

J gene: TRBJ2-1
D gene: NA
V gene: TRBV19
clone size: NA
CDR3 protein: CASTPGTQLYNEQFF
CDR3 DNA: TGTGCCAGTACCCCGGGGACACAGCTTTACAATGAGCAGTTCTTC

J gene: TRBJ1-3
D gene: NA
V gene: TRBV9
clone size: few
CDR3 protein: CASSVVAGGTIYF
CDR3 DNA: TGTGCCAGCAGCGTAGTTGCCGGGGGCACCATATATTTT

J gene: TRBJ2-7
D gene: NA
V gene: TRBV6-5
clone size: NA
CDR3 protein: CASTLGLGGEQYF
CDR3 DNA: TGTGCCAGCACTCTAGGTCTTGGGGGCGAGCAGTACTTC

J gene: TRBJ1-2
D gene: NA
V gene: TRBV29-1
clone size: NA
CDR3 protein: CSVKRWGWDYGYTF
CDR3 DNA: TGCAGCGTAAAAAGGTGGGGCTGGGACTATGGCTACACCTTC

J gene: TRBJ2-2
D gene: NA
V gene: TRBV24-1
clone size: NA
CDR3 protein: CATSVGPEELFF
CDR3 DNA: TGTGCCACCAGTGTGGGGCCGGAGGAGCTGTTTTTT

J gene: TRBJ1-2
D gene: TRBD1
V gene: TRBV29-1
clone size: NA
CDR3 protein: CSAGQGANYGYTF
CDR3 DNA: TGCAGCGCCGGACAGGGGGCGAACTATGGCTACACCTTC

J gene: TRBJ2-5
D gene: TRBD1
V gene: TRBV24-1
clone size: NA
CDR3 protein: CATSDDYRDRGQTQYF
CDR3 DNA: TGTGCCACCAGTGATGACTACCGGGACAGGGGGCAGACCCAGTACTTC

J gene: TRBJ2-1
D gene: TRBD1
V gene: TRBV11-3
clone size: NA
CDR3 protein: CASSLDRGLYNEQFF
CDR3 DNA: TGTGCCAGCAGCTTAGATAGGGGGCTCTACAATGAGCAGTTCTTC

J gene: TRBJ2-6
D gene: NA
V gene: TRBV10-3
clone size: NA
CDR3 protein: CAITKGDTGANVLTF
CDR3 DNA: TGTGCCATCACGAAAGGGGATACTGGGGCCAACGTCCTGACTTTC

J gene: TRBJ2-1
D gene: NA
V gene: TRBV30
clone size: NA
CDR3 protein: CAWGEGSSSYNEQFF
CDR3 DNA: TGTGCCTGGGGAGAAGGGTCTAGCTCCTACAATGAGCAGTTCTTC

J gene: TRBJ1-3
D gene: NA
V gene: TRBV6-1
clone size: NA
CDR3 protein: CASSEEVGGASGNTIYF
CDR3 DNA: TGTGCCAGCAGTGAAGAGGTGGGAGGAGCCTCTGGAAACACCATATATTTT

J gene: TRBJ2-2
D gene: TRBD2
V gene: TRBV11-3
clone size: NA
CDR3 protein: CASSPAGTSPTGELFF
CDR3 DNA: TGTGCCAGCAGCCCAGCCGGGACTAGCCCCACCGGGGAGCTGTTTTTT

J gene: TRBJ1-2
D gene: NA
V gene: TRBV7-9
clone size: once
CDR3 protein: CASSLYHLGQRNYGYTF
CDR3 DNA: TGTGCCAGCAGCTTGTACCACCTGGGGCAGAGAAACTATGGCTACACCTTC

J gene: TRBJ1-5
D gene: TRBD1
V gene: TRBV6-5
clone size: NA
CDR3 protein: CATLTGGAGQPQHF
CDR3 DNA: TGTGCCACTCTCACAGGGGGCGCAGGGCAGCCCCAGCATTTT

J gene: TRBJ1-6
D gene: NA
V gene: TRBV5-1
clone size: few
CDR3 protein: CASSFRDPDSSYNSPLHF
CDR3 DNA: TGCGCCAGCAGCTTCCGGGACCCCGACAGCTCCTATAATTCACCCCTCCACTTT

J gene: TRBJ2-2
D gene: NA
V gene: TRBV19
clone size: once
CDR3 protein: CASRGGGGVGELFF
CDR3 DNA: TGTGCCAGTAGAGGGGGGGGCGGTGTCGGGGAGCTGTTTTTT

J gene: TRBJ1-2
D gene: NA
V gene: TRBV6-1
clone size: NA
CDR3 protein: CASSETSVGGYTF
CDR3 DNA: TGTGCCAGCAGTGAAACTTCAGTCGGCGGCTACACCTTC

J gene: TRBJ2-1
D gene: NA
V gene: TRBV7-9
clone size: NA
CDR3 protein: CASSFRDGNEQFF
CDR3 DNA: TGTGCCAGCAGCTTTAGGGACGGGAATGAGCAGTTCTTC

J gene: TRBJ1-5
D gene: NA
V gene: TRBV6-5
clone size: once
CDR3 protein: CASSLTDRIGPQHF
CDR3 DNA: TGTGCCAGCAGCCTAACCGACAGGATCGGACCCCAGCATTTT

J gene: TRBJ2-2
D gene: NA
V gene: TRBV2
clone size: few
CDR3 protein: CASRFSAVNTGELFF
CDR3 DNA: TGTGCCAGCAGATTCTCGGCAGTGAACACCGGGGAGCTGTTTTTT

J gene: TRBJ2-6
D gene: NA
V gene: TRBV28
clone size: once
CDR3 protein: CASDAESGSGANVLTF
CDR3 DNA: TGTGCCAGCGATGCCGAAAGTGGATCTGGGGCCAACGTCCTGACTTTC

J gene: TRBJ1-1
D gene: NA
V gene: TRBV5-1
clone size: NA
CDR3 protein: CASSLALGATEAFF
CDR3 DNA: TGCGCCAGCAGCTTGGCCCTGGGGGCGACTGAAGCTTTCTTT

J gene: TRBJ2-7
D gene: NA
V gene: TRBV25-1
clone size: once
CDR3 protein: CASRALGYEQYF
CDR3 DNA: TGTGCCAGCAGGGCTCTCGGGTACGAGCAGTACTTC

J gene: TRBJ1-1
D gene: TRBD1
V gene: TRBV5-4
clone size: NA
CDR3 protein: CASSPPTGAPEAFF
CDR3 DNA: TGTGCCAGCAGCCCACCGACAGGGGCCCCTGAAGCTTTCTTT

J gene: TRBJ1-2
D gene: NA
V gene: TRBV28
clone size: NA
CDR3 protein: CASINRADGYTF
CDR3 DNA: TGTGCCAGCATAAACAGGGCAGATGGCTACACCTTC

J gene: TRBJ2-1
D gene: NA
V gene: TRBV6-2/TRBV6-3
clone size: NA
CDR3 protein: CASSFRDHLNEQFF
CDR3 DNA: TGTGCCAGCAGCTTCCGGGACCACCTTAATGAGCAGTTCTTC

J gene: TRBJ2-2
D gene: NA
V gene: TRBV6-5
clone size: few
CDR3 protein: CASSYRRLNTGELFF
CDR3 DNA: TGTGCCAGCAGTTACCGTCGGTTGAACACCGGGGAGCTGTTTTTT

J gene: TRBJ1-2
D gene: NA
V gene: TRBV12-3/TRBV12-4
clone size: NA
CDR3 protein: CASSRDTNYGYTF
CDR3 DNA: TGTGCCAGCAGTCGGGACACTAACTATGGCTACACCTTC

J gene: TRBJ2-7
D gene: NA
V gene: TRBV5-1
clone size: NA
CDR3 protein: CASSFAVTYEQYF
CDR3 DNA: TGCGCCAGCAGCTTTGCCGTCACCTACGAGCAGTACTTC

J gene: TRBJ1-1
D gene: NA
V gene: TRBV12-3/TRBV12-4
clone size: NA
CDR3 protein: CATGSGTEAFF
CDR3 DNA: TGTGCCACCGGATCAGGGACTGAAGCTTTCTTT

J gene: TRBJ1-4
D gene: TRBD1
V gene: TRBV19
clone size: NA
CDR3 protein: CASLRQGGATNEKLFF
CDR3 DNA: TGTGCCAGTCTCAGACAGGGAGGGGCAACTAATGAAAAACTGTTTTTT

J gene: TRBJ1-1
D gene: NA
V gene: TRBV5-1
clone size: NA
CDR3 protein: CASSVTRGSKNTEAFF
CDR3 DNA: TGCGCCAGCAGCGTAACTCGGGGTTCTAAGAACACTGAAGCTTTCTTT

J gene: TRBJ2-7
D gene: NA
V gene: TRBV7-6
clone size: NA
CDR3 protein: CASSLVAGWGREQYF
CDR3 DNA: TGTGCCAGCAGCTTAGTGGCGGGATGGGGTCGGGAGCAGTACTTC

J gene: TRBJ2-2
D gene: TRBD2
V gene: TRBV9
clone size: few
CDR3 protein: CASSFSGGDTGELFF
CDR3 DNA: TGTGCCAGCAGCTTTAGCGGGGGGGACACCGGGGAGCTGTTTTTT

J gene: TRBJ2-7
D gene: NA
V gene: TRBV18
clone size: NA
CDR3 protein: CASSPGESPRKQYF
CDR3 DNA: TGTGCCAGCTCACCAGGGGAATCTCCTAGGAAGCAGTACTTC

J gene: TRBJ2-1
D gene: TRBD2
V gene: TRBV28
clone size: NA
CDR3 protein: CASSKSGLAGGREQFF
CDR3 DNA: TGTGCCAGCAGTAAATCCGGACTAGCGGGGGGGCGTGAGCAGTTCTTC

J gene: TRBJ2-1
D gene: NA
V gene: TRBV2
clone size: few
CDR3 protein: CASAWDKQFF
CDR3 DNA: TGTGCCAGCGCGTGGGATAAGCAGTTCTTC

J gene: TRBJ1-1
D gene: NA
V gene: TRBV7-9
clone size: NA
CDR3 protein: CASSPQGAQAFF
CDR3 DNA: TGTGCCAGCAGCCCTCAGGGAGCTCAAGCTTTCTTT

J gene: TRBJ2-1
D gene: NA
V gene: TRBV5-8
clone size: few
CDR3 protein: CASSLDRVRQVYNEQFF
CDR3 DNA: TGTGCCAGCAGCTTGGACAGGGTTCGTCAGGTCTACAATGAGCAGTTCTTC

J gene: TRBJ1-6
D gene: TRBD1
V gene: TRBV7-6
clone size: NA
CDR3 protein: CASSLKGGEGAPLHF
CDR3 DNA: TGTGCCAGCAGCTTAAAAGGGGGCGAGGGGGCACCCCTCCACTTT

J gene: TRBJ1-2
D gene: NA
V gene: TRBV9
clone size: NA
CDR3 protein: CASSVTGGRAYGYTF
CDR3 DNA: TGTGCCAGCAGCGTTACGGGAGGTAGGGCCTATGGCTACACCTTC

J gene: TRBJ2-6
D gene: NA
V gene: TRBV5-1
clone size: NA
CDR3 protein: CASSRLIGAGSGANVLTF
CDR3 DNA: TGCGCCAGCAGCCGCTTAATTGGAGCTGGCTCTGGGGCCAACGTCCTGACTTTC

J gene: TRBJ1-1
D gene: NA
V gene: TRBV14
clone size: NA
CDR3 protein: CASSRIFSAGRNTEAFF
CDR3 DNA: TGTGCCAGCAGCCGAATTTTTTCCGCCGGGAGAAACACTGAAGCTTTCTTT

J gene: TRBJ2-7
D gene: TRBD1
V gene: TRBV5-8
clone size: NA
CDR3 protein: CASSFGQARGNEQYF
CDR3 DNA: TGTGCCAGCAGCTTCGGACAGGCACGGGGCAACGAGCAGTACTTC

J gene: TRBJ1-4
D gene: TRBD1
V gene: TRBV6-2/TRBV6-3
clone size: NA
CDR3 protein: CASSPGQGAPTNEKLFF
CDR3 DNA: TGTGCCAGCAGCCCGGGACAGGGGGCTCCAACTAATGAAAAACTGTTTTTT

J gene: TRBJ1-1
D gene: TRBD1
V gene: TRBV5-1
clone size: NA
CDR3 protein: CASSLEGAVTEAFF
CDR3 DNA: TGCGCCAGCAGCTTGGAGGGGGCGGTCACTGAAGCTTTCTTT

J gene: TRBJ1-5
D gene: NA
V gene: TRBV28
clone size: NA
CDR3 protein: CASSLWGEGSQPQHF
CDR3 DNA: TGTGCCAGCAGTTTGTGGGGGGAAGGCAGTCAGCCCCAGCATTTT

J gene: TRBJ2-1
D gene: NA
V gene: TRBV7-2
clone size: NA
CDR3 protein: CASSLAPGPPPGEQFF
CDR3 DNA: TGTGCCAGCAGCTTAGCGCCAGGACCTCCCCCGGGTGAGCAGTTCTTC

J gene: TRBJ1-1
D gene: NA
V gene: TRBV6-5
clone size: NA
CDR3 protein: CASSLGLRRGEAFF
CDR3 DNA: TGTGCCAGCAGTCTCGGACTTCGCCGCGGTGAAGCTTTCTTT

J gene: TRBJ1-2
D gene: NA
V gene: TRBV19
clone size: NA
CDR3 protein: CASSFLGTRGYDYGYTF
CDR3 DNA: TGTGCCAGTAGTTTTCTCGGGACCAGGGGATATGACTATGGCTACACCTTC

J gene: TRBJ1-5
D gene: NA
V gene: TRBV12-5
clone size: NA
CDR3 protein: CASGLGQLVPNQPQHF
CDR3 DNA: TGTGCTAGTGGTTTGGGACAGTTAGTACCTAATCAGCCCCAGCATTTT

J gene: TRBJ1-1
D gene: TRBD1
V gene: TRBV5-1
clone size: NA
CDR3 protein: CASGRTGGTEAFF
CDR3 DNA: TGCGCCAGCGGAAGGACAGGCGGCACTGAAGCTTTCTTT

J gene: TRBJ1-1
D gene: NA
V gene: TRBV9
clone size: NA
CDR3 protein: CASSVATGMVSTEAFF
CDR3 DNA: TGTGCCAGCAGCGTAGCTACAGGGATGGTGAGCACTGAAGCTTTCTTT

J gene: TRBJ2-5
D gene: TRBD2
V gene: TRBV5-4
clone size: NA
CDR3 protein: CASSGPGLAGGPQETQYF
CDR3 DNA: TGTGCCAGCAGCGGGCCGGGACTAGCGGGGGGACCCCAAGAGACCCAGTACTTC